This TCR beta chain was profiled in a study of blood T cell repertoires in COVID-19. The CDR3 is 14 residues long. Germline V gene lookup returns CDR1 LGHDT and CDR2 YNNKEL (reference sequence). Between the trimmed V and J ends, which lost 1 base and 3 bases, there was a span of 9 bases. While infection was still active, Seattle patients were enrolled and then followed longitudinally. Source study methods: Reference gene primer amplification in the assay estimated nucleated cell counts. The method was immunoSEQ multiplex PCR; TCRdb's version includes in-frame clones alone and lacks a portion of them. From that table come the V and J calls and clone size; the DNA was used to work out D and trimming. Of approximately 200,000 clones listed, about 93% were seen once; the top ten hold 0.6% to 0.8%.

The rearrangement links TRBV3-1 (or the pseudogene TRBV3-2) to TRBJ2-5; D not resolved. The sequenced sample was peripheral blood. The sequence was collected from a man between 25 and 39 years old with COVID-19, enrolled during active disease. CDR3 sequence (DNA): TGTGCCAGCAGCCAAGTTCCAGAAGAAGAGACCCAGTACTTC. It codes for CASSQVPEEETQYF.